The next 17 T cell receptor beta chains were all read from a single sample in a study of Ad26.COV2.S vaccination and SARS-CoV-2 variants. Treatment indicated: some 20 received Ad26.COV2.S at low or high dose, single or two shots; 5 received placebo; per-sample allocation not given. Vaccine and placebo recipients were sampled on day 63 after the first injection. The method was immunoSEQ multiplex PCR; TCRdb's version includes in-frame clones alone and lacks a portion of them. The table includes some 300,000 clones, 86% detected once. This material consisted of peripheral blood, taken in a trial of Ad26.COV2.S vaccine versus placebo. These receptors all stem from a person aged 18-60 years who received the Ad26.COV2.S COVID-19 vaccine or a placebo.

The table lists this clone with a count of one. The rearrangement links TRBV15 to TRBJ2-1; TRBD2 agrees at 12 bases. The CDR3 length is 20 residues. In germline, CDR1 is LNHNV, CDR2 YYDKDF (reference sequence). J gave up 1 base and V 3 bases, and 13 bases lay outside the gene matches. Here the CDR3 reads CATSSEGGTTSGGSYNEQFF. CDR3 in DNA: TGTGCCACCAGCAGCGAAGGGGGAACGACTAGCGGGGGATCCTACAATGAGCAGTTCTTC. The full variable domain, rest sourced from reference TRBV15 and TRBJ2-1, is DAMVIQNPRYQVTQFGKPVTLSCSQTLNHNVMYWYQQKSSQAPKLLFHYYDKDFNNEADTPDNFQSRRPNTSFCFLDIRSPGLGDTAMYLCATSSEGGTTSGGSYNEQFFGPGTRLTVL.

The CDR3 region has the DNA TGTGCCAGAAGCTCAGGAAAAACTAGCGGGGGGTCGAACACCGGGGAGCTGTTTTTT. Its protein is CARSSGKTSGGSNTGELFF. The V and J genes are TRBV5-3 and TRBJ2-2; 12 bases match TRBD2. TRBV5-3 is assigned to the ORF class and has an uncertain function. This CDR3 contains 19 residues. V lost 3 bases to trimming and J lost 0 bases; unmatched junction nucleotides: 9.

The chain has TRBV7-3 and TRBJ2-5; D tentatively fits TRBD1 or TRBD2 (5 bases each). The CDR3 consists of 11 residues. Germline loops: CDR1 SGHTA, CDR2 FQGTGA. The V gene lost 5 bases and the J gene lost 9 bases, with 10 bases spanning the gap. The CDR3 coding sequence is TGTGCCAGCAGCGTGAGGGACCCCCAGTACTTC. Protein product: CASSVRDPQYF.

The DNA for the CDR3 is TGTGCCAGCAGCTTATTTTTTGGGAACACCATATATTTT. Translating gives CASSLFFGNTIYF. This chain uses TRBV11-3 with TRBJ1-3; D is undetermined. The germline CDR1 and CDR2 sequences are SGHNT and YENEEA. V was shortened by 2 bases and J by 7 bases, with 9 bases between the two germline ends. This CDR3 contains 13 residues.

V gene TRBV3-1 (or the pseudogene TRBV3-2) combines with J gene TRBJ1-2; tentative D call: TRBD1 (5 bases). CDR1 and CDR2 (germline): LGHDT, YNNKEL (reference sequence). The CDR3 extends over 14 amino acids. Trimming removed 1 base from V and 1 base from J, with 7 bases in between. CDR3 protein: CASSQAQVNYGYTF. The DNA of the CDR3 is TGTGCCAGCAGCCAAGCACAGGTTAACTATGGCTACACCTTC.

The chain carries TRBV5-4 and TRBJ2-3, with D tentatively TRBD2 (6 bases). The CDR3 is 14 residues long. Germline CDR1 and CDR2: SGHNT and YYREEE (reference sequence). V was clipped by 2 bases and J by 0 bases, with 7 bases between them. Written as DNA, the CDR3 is TGTGCCAGCAGCTTCGGAGGGAGCACAGATACGCAGTATTTT. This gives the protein CASSFGGSTDTQYF.

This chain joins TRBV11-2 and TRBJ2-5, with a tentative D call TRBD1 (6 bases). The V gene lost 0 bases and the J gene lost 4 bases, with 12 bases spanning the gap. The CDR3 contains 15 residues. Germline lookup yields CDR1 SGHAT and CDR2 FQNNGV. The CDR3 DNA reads TGTGCCAGCAGCTTAGACGGTAGCAGGGGAGAGACCCAGTACTTC. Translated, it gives CASSLDGSRGETQYF. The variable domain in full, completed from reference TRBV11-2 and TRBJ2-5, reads EAGVAQSPRYKIIEKRQSVAFWCNPISGHATLYWYQQILGQGPKLLIQFQNNGVVDDSQLPKDRFSAERLKGVDSTLKIQPAKLEDSAVYLCASSLDGSRGETQYFGPGTRLLVL.

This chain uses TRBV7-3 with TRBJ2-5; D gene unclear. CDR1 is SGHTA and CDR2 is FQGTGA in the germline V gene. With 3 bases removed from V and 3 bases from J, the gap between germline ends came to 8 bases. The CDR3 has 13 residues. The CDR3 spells CASSFTPKETQYF. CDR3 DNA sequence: TGTGCCAGCAGCTTTACCCCAAAAGAGACCCAGTACTTC.

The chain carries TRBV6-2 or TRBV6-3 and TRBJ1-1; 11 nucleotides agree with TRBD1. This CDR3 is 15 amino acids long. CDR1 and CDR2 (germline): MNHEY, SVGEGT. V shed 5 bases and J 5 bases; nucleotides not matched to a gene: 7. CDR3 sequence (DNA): TGTGCCAGCAGTGCGAAGCGGGACAGGGGGACTGAAGCTTTCTTT. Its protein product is CASSAKRDRGTEAFF.

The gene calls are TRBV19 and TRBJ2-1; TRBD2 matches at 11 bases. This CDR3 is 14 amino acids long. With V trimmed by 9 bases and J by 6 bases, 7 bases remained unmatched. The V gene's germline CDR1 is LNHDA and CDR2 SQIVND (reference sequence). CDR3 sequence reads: CASSIAGGRNEQFF. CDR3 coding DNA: TGTGCCAGCTCTATAGCGGGGGGGCGCAATGAGCAGTTCTTC.

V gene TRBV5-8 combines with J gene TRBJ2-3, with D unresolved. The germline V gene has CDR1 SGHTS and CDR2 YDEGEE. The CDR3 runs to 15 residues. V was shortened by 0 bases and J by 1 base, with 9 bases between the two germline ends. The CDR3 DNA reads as TGTGCCAGCAGCTTGGAGTACCAACGCACAGATACGCAGTATTTT. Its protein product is CASSLEYQRTDTQYF.

This chain's CDR3 is CASSLRTGPNQPQHF. CDR3 bases: TGTGCCAGCAGCCTAAGGACAGGGCCCAATCAGCCCCAGCATTTT. The chain uses TRBV7-2 and TRBJ1-5; 8 bases fit TRBD1. This CDR3 spans 15 amino acids. V lost 5 bases and J lost 3; bases outside the gene matches: 6. Germline V gives CDR1 SGHTA, CDR2 FQGNSA.

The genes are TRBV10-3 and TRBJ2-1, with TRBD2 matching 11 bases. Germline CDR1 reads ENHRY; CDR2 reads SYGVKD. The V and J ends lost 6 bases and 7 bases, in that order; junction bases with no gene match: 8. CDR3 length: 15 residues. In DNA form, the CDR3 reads TGTGCCATCAGGGTTCTAGCGGGGGGAGGGAATGAGCAGTTCTTC. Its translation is CAIRVLAGGGNEQFF.

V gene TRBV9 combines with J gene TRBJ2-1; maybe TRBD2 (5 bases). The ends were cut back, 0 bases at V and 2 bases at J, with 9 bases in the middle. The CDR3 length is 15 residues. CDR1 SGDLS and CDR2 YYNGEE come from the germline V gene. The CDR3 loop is CASSVEVGAYNEQFF. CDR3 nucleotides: TGTGCCAGCAGCGTAGAGGTCGGGGCCTACAATGAGCAGTTCTTC.

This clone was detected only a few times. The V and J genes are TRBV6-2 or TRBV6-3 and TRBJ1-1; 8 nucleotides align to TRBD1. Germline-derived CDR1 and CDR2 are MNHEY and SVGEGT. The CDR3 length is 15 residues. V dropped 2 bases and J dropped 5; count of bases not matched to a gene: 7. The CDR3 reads CASSYPPQGATEAFF. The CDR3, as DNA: TGTGCCAGCAGTTACCCCCCGCAGGGGGCAACTGAAGCTTTCTTT.

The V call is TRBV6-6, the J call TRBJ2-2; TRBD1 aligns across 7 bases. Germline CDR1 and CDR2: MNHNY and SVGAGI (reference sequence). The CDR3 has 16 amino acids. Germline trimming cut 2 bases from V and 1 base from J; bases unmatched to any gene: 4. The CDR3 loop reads CASSYGGQLNTGELFF. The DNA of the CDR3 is TGTGCCAGCAGTTACGGGGGACAGTTGAACACCGGGGAGCTGTTTTTT.

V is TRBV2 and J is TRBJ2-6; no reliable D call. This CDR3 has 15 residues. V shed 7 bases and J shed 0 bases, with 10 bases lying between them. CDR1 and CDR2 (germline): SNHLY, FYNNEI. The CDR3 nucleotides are TGTGCCAGCATAAGGCTTCCCTCTGGGGCCAACGTCCTGACTTTC. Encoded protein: CASIRLPSGANVLTF.